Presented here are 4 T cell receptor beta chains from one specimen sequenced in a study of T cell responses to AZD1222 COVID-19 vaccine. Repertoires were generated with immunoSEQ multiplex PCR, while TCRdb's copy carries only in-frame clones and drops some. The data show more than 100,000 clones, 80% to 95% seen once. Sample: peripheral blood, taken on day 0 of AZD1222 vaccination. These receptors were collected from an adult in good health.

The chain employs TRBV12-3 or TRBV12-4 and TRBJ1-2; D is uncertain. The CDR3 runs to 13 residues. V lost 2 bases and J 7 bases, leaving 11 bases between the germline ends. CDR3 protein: CASSLLWSAGYTF. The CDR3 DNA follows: TGTGCCAGCAGTTTACTCTGGTCGGCTGGCTACACCTTC.

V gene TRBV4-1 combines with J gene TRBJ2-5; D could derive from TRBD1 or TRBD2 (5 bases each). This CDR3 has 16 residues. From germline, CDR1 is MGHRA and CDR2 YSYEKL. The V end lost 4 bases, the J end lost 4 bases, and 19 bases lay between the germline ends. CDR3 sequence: CASSPDRGQGGETQYF. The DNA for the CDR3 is TGCGCCAGCAGCCCCGACCGGGGCCAGGGTGGAGAGACCCAGTACTTC.

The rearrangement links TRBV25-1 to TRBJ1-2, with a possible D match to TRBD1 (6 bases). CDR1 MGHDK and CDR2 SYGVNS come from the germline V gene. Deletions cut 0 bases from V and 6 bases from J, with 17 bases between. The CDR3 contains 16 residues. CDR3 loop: CASSEYPPGGSHGYTF. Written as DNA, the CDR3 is TGTGCCAGCAGTGAATATCCGCCTGGGGGCTCCCATGGCTACACCTTC.

CDR3: CAWSVSGTGYTDTQYF. CDR3 nucleotides: TGTGCCTGGAGTGTCTCCGGGACAGGGTACACAGATACGCAGTATTTT. The chain has TRBV30 and TRBJ2-3; the match to TRBD1 covers 9 bases. V lost 0 bases, J lost 2 bases, and 6 bases stayed unmatched. This CDR3 region has 16 residues. Germline CDR1 and CDR2: GTSNPN and SVGIG (reference sequence).